Below, one T cell receptor (beta chain) is given with its context. The antigen remains undetermined. Library preparation for TCR beta used quantitative 5'-RACE with molecular barcodes. TCRdb recomputed calls from the 5' RACE reads with MiXCR, one row per CDR3 protein. The sample yields around 320,000 distinct CDR3 sequences, 20% to 25% seen once. The data were taken from a study of CD8 T cells in ankylosing spondylitis. Study conclusions and caveats: Disease-associated clones were CD8+ and fairly uncommon in peripheral blood. Reactive arthritis synovial fluid and blood were previously reported to contain some motif variants. It was reported that disease-linked clones were significantly enriched in matched ankylosing spondylitis synovial fluid.

The sample taken for sequencing was blood, either unsorted or a sorted T cell fraction (not recorded which). The source is a female donor with ankylosing spondylitis or in good health (not recorded which).

CDR3 sequence: CASSGDRELGGGYEQYF. In nucleotides, the CDR3 is TGCGCCAGCAGCGGAGACAGGGAGCTGGGTGGAGGCTACGAGCAGTACTTC. The chain carries TRBV5-1 and TRBJ2-7, with 7 positions matching TRBD1. Germline V CDR1 and CDR2: SGHRS, YFSETQ. Germline trimming cut 4 bases from V and 3 bases from J; bases unmatched to any gene: 16. This CDR3 contains 17 residues.